The sequence of this T cell receptor beta chain was determined in a study of T cell responses to AZD1222 COVID-19 vaccine. The study, taken as a whole, reports: Donors, mostly white British, included more females; clonal diversity was possibly underestimated.

Assay: immunoSEQ multiplex PCR; the TCRdb copy retains only in-frame clones and omits some. The repertoire has 110,000 to 150,000 clones, 93% of them found once; the top ten carry under 6.5%. Germline V gene data show CDR1 as SEHNR and CDR2 as FQNEAQ (reference sequence). The CDR3 has 14 residues. With 0 bases removed from V and 3 bases from J, the gap between germline ends came to 8 bases. In the case of this clone: The antigen is unknown.

This sequence joins TRBV7-9 and TRBJ1-1; D remains ambiguous. This clonotype was obtained from an adult in good health. The source was peripheral blood, collected on day 0 of AZD1222 vaccination. In DNA, the CDR3 is TGTGCCAGCAGCTTAGCACAGAGGTACACTGAAGCTTTCTTT. Translation gives CASSLAQRYTEAFF.